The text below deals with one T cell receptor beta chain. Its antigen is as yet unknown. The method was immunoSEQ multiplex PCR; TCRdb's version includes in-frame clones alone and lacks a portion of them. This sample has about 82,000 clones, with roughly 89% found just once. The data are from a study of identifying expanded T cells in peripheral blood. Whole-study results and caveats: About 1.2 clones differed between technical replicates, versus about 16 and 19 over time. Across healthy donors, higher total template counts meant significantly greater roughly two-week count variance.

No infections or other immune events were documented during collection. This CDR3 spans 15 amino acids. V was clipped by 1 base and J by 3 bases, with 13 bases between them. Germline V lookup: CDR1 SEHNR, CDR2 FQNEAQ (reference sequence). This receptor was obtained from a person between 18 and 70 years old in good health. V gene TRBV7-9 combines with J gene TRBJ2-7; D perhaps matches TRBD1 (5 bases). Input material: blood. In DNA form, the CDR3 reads TGTGCCAGCAGCTTAGATTCGGCAGGGCACTACGAGCAGTACTTC. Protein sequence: CASSLDSAGHYEQYF.